A single sample is the source of the 20 T cell receptor beta chains below, sequenced in a study of CD8+ T cells in alopecia areata. Described treatment: oral pan-JAK inhibitor, 5-10 mg twice daily. Extracted from the samples, RNA was reverse transcribed into cDNA to serve as the sequencing template. Produced via immunoSEQ multiplex PCR; TCRdb's table is partial and in-frame only. The sample lists about 270,000 clones, around three fifths occurring once. The source was CD4+ T cells sorted from blood, collected at week 52, from a patient treated with tofacitinib. These receptors came from a human donor with alopecia areata.

This chain uses TRBV4-3 with TRBJ2-7; D is uncertain. Germline V gives CDR1 LGHNA, CDR2 YSLEER. This CDR3 has 13 amino acids. V was pared by 1 base and J by 4 bases, with 8 bases between. The CDR3 loop reads CASSQGTRYEQYF. DNA of the CDR3: TGCGCCAGCAGCCAAGGTACTCGGTACGAGCAGTACTTC.

The chain has TRBV4-2 and TRBJ2-7; possible D gene TRBD1, 6 bases. This CDR3 contains 15 residues. V was shortened by 0 bases and J by 3 bases, with 12 bases between the two germline ends. Per the germline V gene, CDR1 is LGHNA and CDR2 is YNFKEQ. Here the CDR3 reads CASSQDRDNDYEQYF. CDR3 bases: TGTGCCAGCAGCCAAGACCGGGACAATGACTACGAGCAGTACTTC.

This rearrangement joins TRBV6-5 to TRBJ2-1; D may be TRBD2 (6 bases). The V and J ends lost 8 bases and 5 bases respectively, with 10 bases between them. The germline V gene has CDR1 MNHEY and CDR2 SVGAGI. This CDR3 has 12 residues. For the CDR3, the DNA is TGTGCCAGCGCCGGGGGAAACAATGAGCAGTTCTTC. Translation gives CASAGGNNEQFF.

The V gene is TRBV30, the J gene TRBJ1-1; D call uncertain. Germline-derived CDR1 and CDR2 are GTSNPN and SVGIG (reference sequence). This CDR3 contains 12 residues. Deletions cut 2 bases from V and 4 bases from J, with 8 bases between. In DNA form, the CDR3 reads TGTGCCTGGAGTCGGTCCATCACTGAAGCTTTCTTT. Its translation is CAWSRSITEAFF.

This clone came up once. V gene TRBV30 combines with J gene TRBJ2-1; D tentatively reads TRBD1 or TRBD2 (5 bases each). The ends were cut back, 2 bases at V and 8 bases at J, with 19 bases in the middle. The CDR3 extends over 15 amino acids. Germline CDR1 and CDR2: GTSNPN and SVGIG (reference sequence). The DNA of the CDR3 is TGTGCCTGGAGTCCTCGCGCCGGGGCTGACGATGAGCAGTTCTTC. Protein: CAWSPRAGADDEQFF.

The chain has TRBV29-1 and TRBJ1-3; D call uncertain. The CDR3 consists of 13 residues. V was shortened by 3 bases and J by 8 bases, with 14 bases between the two germline ends. Germline V gene sequence: CDR1 SQVTM, CDR2 ANQGSEA. For the CDR3, the DNA is TGCAGCGTTGAGGACCGGGGTCGGGACACCATATATTTT. Translation gives CSVEDRGRDTIYF. Full variable domain (remainder filled in from reference TRBV29-1 and TRBJ1-3): SAVISQKPSRDICQRGTSLTIQCQVDSQVTMMFWYRQQPGQSLTLIATANQGSEATYESGFVIDKFPISRPNLTFSTLTVSNMSPEDSSIYLCSVEDRGRDTIYFGEGSWLTVV.

The chain joins TRBV6-5 to TRBJ1-5; possibly TRBD1 for D (6 bases). Germline V gene lookup returns CDR1 MNHEY and CDR2 SVGAGI. Trimming left V 5 bases short and J 4 bases short, with 12 bases between. The CDR3 consists of 14 residues. DNA of the CDR3: TGTGCCAGCAGTCCTGGGACAAATAATCAGCCCCAGCATTTT. It is translated as CASSPGTNNQPQHF.

Concerning this clone itself: The same CDR3 is also encoded by other DNA sequences in this sample. The chain has TRBV20-1 and TRBJ1-1; D gene uncertain. V was shortened by 6 bases and J by 0 bases, with 5 bases between the two germline ends. The germline V gene has CDR1 DFQATT and CDR2 SNEGSKA (reference sequence). This CDR3 region has 11 residues. CDR3 loop: CSARMNTEAFF. The DNA for the CDR3 is TGCAGTGCCCGGATGAACACTGAAGCTTTCTTT.

V usage is TRBV4-1 and J usage is TRBJ1-5; D gene ambiguous. Per germline, CDR1 MGHRA and CDR2 YSYEKL. Trimming shortened V by 1 base and J by 3 bases, and 13 bases separated the two germline ends. This CDR3 comprises 16 residues. The CDR3 loop reads CASSQGEDWANQPQHF. DNA of the CDR3: TGCGCCAGCAGCCAAGGTGAGGATTGGGCCAATCAGCCCCAGCATTTT.

The V gene is TRBV30, the J gene TRBJ2-2; 7 nucleotides match TRBD1. V lost 2 bases and J lost 5; bases outside the gene matches: 8. Germline V lookup: CDR1 GTSNPN, CDR2 SVGIG (reference sequence). The CDR3 consists of 15 residues. CDR3: CAWSPRDRATGELFF. The CDR3 nucleotides read TGTGCCTGGAGTCCCCGGGACAGAGCTACCGGGGAGCTGTTTTTT.

J is TRBJ2-5 and V is TRBV18, with D tentatively TRBD2 (6 bases). The CDR3 runs to 14 residues. With 5 bases removed from V and 4 bases from J, the gap between germline ends came to 14 bases. Germline-derived CDR1 and CDR2 are KGHSH and LQKENI. CDR3 nucleotide sequence: TGTGCCAGCTCATGGAGGGAAGTTGGAGAGACCCAGTACTTC. Translation gives CASSWREVGETQYF.

The rearrangement uses TRBV14 and TRBJ2-3; the D is unclear. Deletions cut 2 bases from V and 3 bases from J, with 6 bases between. Germline V gene sequence: CDR1 SGHDN, CDR2 FVKESK. The CDR3 covers 13 residues. This CDR3 is CASSQIGTDTQYF. The CDR3 DNA is TGTGCCAGCAGCCAAATCGGGACAGATACGCAGTATTTT.

The rearrangement links TRBV4-3 to TRBJ2-7; tentative D call: TRBD2 (7 bases). The V and J ends lost 0 bases and 6 bases respectively, with 12 bases between them. This CDR3 has 14 amino acids. Germline values: CDR1 LGHNA, CDR2 YSLEER. CDR3 region: CASSQDGGRGEQYF. The DNA for the CDR3 is TGCGCCAGCAGCCAAGACGGGGGGCGAGGCGAGCAGTACTTC.

This clone was found a few times. The chain recombines TRBV19 with TRBJ2-7; D possibly corresponds to TRBD1 (6 bases). The CDR3 sequence is 14 residues long. Looked up from germline, CDR1 is LNHDA and CDR2 is SQIVND (reference sequence). Deletions cut 4 bases from V and 3 bases from J, with 13 bases between. CDR3 sequence reads: CASSTPGHSYEQYF. The CDR3 DNA reads TGTGCCAGTAGTACACCGGGACACAGCTACGAGCAGTACTTC.

This clone was observed a handful of times. This sequence joins TRBV11-2 and TRBJ2-2; D call uncertain. The CDR3 consists of 15 residues. V shed 1 base and J shed 3 bases, with 9 bases lying between them. From germline, CDR1 is SGHAT and CDR2 FQNNGV. The CDR3 DNA follows: TGTGCCAGCAGCTTAGCCGTTACGTACACCGGGGAGCTGTTTTTT. Protein: CASSLAVTYTGELFF.

This clone was counted a few times. The CDR3 here is CASRSLRAGASYNEQFF. CDR3 DNA sequence: TGTGCCAGCAGGAGTCTTAGGGCGGGGGCCTCCTACAATGAGCAGTTCTTC. The rearrangement links TRBV27 to TRBJ2-1; perhaps TRBD2 as D (7 bases). V shed 6 bases and J shed 0 bases, with 18 bases lying between them. The CDR3 runs to 17 residues. Germline V gene data show CDR1 as MNHEY and CDR2 as SMNVEV (reference sequence).

The chain has TRBV29-1 and TRBJ2-5; D ambiguous. The germline V gene encodes CDR1 SQVTM and CDR2 ANQGSEA. This CDR3 spans 12 amino acids. As DNA, the CDR3 is TGCGCTTCCACGCCAGGACAAGAGACCCAGTACTTC. It encodes CASTPGQETQYF.

About this clone: Other DNA sequences in this specimen translate into the identical CDR3. The V gene is TRBV25-1, the J gene TRBJ2-7; D remains unclear. CDR1 MGHDK and CDR2 SYGVNS come from the germline V gene. The CDR3 sequence is 11 residues long. Trimming pared 5 bases from V and 3 bases from J, leaving 5 bases between. The DNA for the CDR3 is TGTGCCAGCAGTCAAGGCTACGAGCAGTACTTC. It translates to CASSQGYEQYF.

This sequence joins TRBV9 and TRBJ2-1; 12 bases are shared with TRBD2. CDR1 SGDLS and CDR2 YYNGEE come from the germline V gene. The CDR3 loop spans 16 amino acids. Germline trimming cut 3 bases from V and 9 bases from J; bases unmatched to any gene: 10. The CDR3 is CASSAVPLAGGVEQFF. DNA for the CDR3: TGTGCCAGCAGCGCGGTTCCCCTAGCGGGGGGGGTTGAGCAGTTCTTC.

V usage is TRBV27 and J usage is TRBJ1-5; D is unclear. The CDR3 extends over 14 amino acids. Looked up from germline, CDR1 is MNHEY and CDR2 is SMNVEV (reference sequence). V gave up 0 bases and J gave up 7 bases, with 10 bases separating them. CDR3 DNA sequence: TGTGCCAGCAGTTTATCCCGATACGGCCAGCCCCAGCATTTT. It specifies CASSLSRYGQPQHF.